This passage covers 13 T cell receptor beta chains from one sample sequenced in a study of shared clonotypes between healthy human individuals. Profiling relied on immunoSEQ multiplex PCR, and the TCRdb table lists in-frame clones only, not all of them. The sample contains about 2 million clones, about 95% of which appear only once. The naive CD8 subset, CD45RO-negative cells positively selected for CCR7, excluded terminally differentiated effector memory CD45RA+ cells. Sequenced material: naive CD8+ T cells sorted from blood. The receptors were gathered from a man between 18 and 29 years old in good health.

In DNA, the CDR3 is TGTGCCAGCAGCGCGGACTTATCTACCTACAATGAGCAGTTCTTC. This translates into CASSADLSTYNEQFF. The chain recombines TRBV9 with TRBJ2-1; tentative D call: TRBD2 (5 bases). The CDR3 is 15 residues long. Germline V gene sequence: CDR1 SGDLS, CDR2 YYNGEE. The V end lost 3 bases, the J end lost 2 bases, and 12 bases lay between the germline ends.

The chain recombines TRBV4-3 with TRBJ2-7; D call uncertain. From germline, CDR1 is LGHNA and CDR2 YSLEER. The CDR3 spans 14 residues. V was clipped by 0 bases and J by 5 bases, with 11 bases between them. CDR3: CASSQDASGNEQYF. The CDR3 nucleotides are TGCGCCAGCAGCCAAGATGCCTCTGGCAACGAGCAGTACTTC.

The chain has TRBV5-4 and TRBJ2-7; 12 nucleotides align to TRBD2. J gave up 2 bases and V 0 bases, and 3 bases lay outside the gene matches. The germline V gene encodes CDR1 SGHNT and CDR2 YYREEE (reference sequence). This CDR3 is 16 amino acids long. The CDR3 spells CASSLEGLAGPYEQYF. For the CDR3, the DNA is TGTGCCAGCAGCTTGGAAGGACTAGCGGGACCCTACGAGCAGTACTTC.

A single count supports this clone. The genes are TRBV4-3 and TRBJ2-1, with 14 nucleotides matching TRBD2. Trimming removed 4 bases from V and 8 bases from J; junction bases left unmatched: 19. Germline V lookup: CDR1 LGHNA, CDR2 YSLEER. This CDR3 comprises 20 residues. The CDR3 DNA sequence: TGCGCCAGCAGCCTCGTTGCTGGGACTAGCGGGAGTGAAGTAGAGGATGAGCAGTTCTTC. It translates to CASSLVAGTSGSEVEDEQFF.

The chain couples TRBV28 to TRBJ2-3, with D unclear. Germline V lookup: CDR1 MDHEN, CDR2 SYDVKM. The CDR3 length is 13 residues. V gave up 3 bases and J gave up 0 bases, with 4 bases separating them. The CDR3 here is CASSFKSTDTQYF. The CDR3 bases are TGTGCCAGCAGTTTCAAGAGCACAGATACGCAGTATTTT.

The chain joins TRBV6-1 to TRBJ2-7; D is undetermined. The V end lost 3 bases, the J end lost 2 bases, and 17 bases lay between the germline ends. Germline V gene sequence: CDR1 MNHNS, CDR2 SASEGT. This CDR3 is built from 16 residues. CDR3 bases: TGTGCCAGCAGTGATCTCCCGGTGAACCCACCCTACGAGCAGTACTTC. Its protein is CASSDLPVNPPYEQYF.

The chain has TRBV5-1 and TRBJ2-7; D tentatively reads TRBD1 or TRBD2 (6 bases each). The CDR3 is 13 amino acids. The germline V and J ends were trimmed by 4 bases and 3 bases, with 11 bases remaining between them. The germline gives CDR1 SGHRS, CDR2 YFSETQ. The CDR3, as DNA: TGCGCCAGCAGCGGGGGGCTAGTCTACGAGCAGTACTTC. Amino acids: CASSGGLVYEQYF.

CDR3: CASSLTGTSGPPKQFF. The DNA for the CDR3 is TGTGCCAGCAGCTTGACCGGGACTAGCGGGCCTCCAAAGCAGTTCTTC. The V gene is TRBV5-8, the J gene TRBJ2-1; TRBD2 agrees at 12 bases. Unmatched junction bases numbered 10, after V lost 1 base and J lost 11 bases. Germline CDR1 is SGHTS and CDR2 is YDEGEE. This CDR3 has 16 amino acids.

As for this clone: Distinct nucleotide sequences in the sample also encode this CDR3. This chain joins TRBV27 and TRBJ1-1; D may be TRBD1 (5 bases). The CDR3 sequence is 13 residues long. CDR1 MNHEY and CDR2 SMNVEV come from the germline V gene (reference sequence). V shed 4 bases and J shed 5 bases, with 11 bases lying between them. The CDR3 here is CASSWGGGTEAFF. Written as DNA, the CDR3 is TGTGCCAGCAGTTGGGGGGGTGGGACTGAAGCTTTCTTT.

The chain recombines TRBV4-1 with TRBJ2-1, with 11 bases fitting TRBD1. This CDR3 is built from 16 residues. Germline V CDR1 and CDR2: MGHRA, YSYEKL. Unmatched junction bases numbered 6, after V lost 1 base and J lost 7 bases. The CDR3 sequence: CASSQVGTGGMNEQFF. The CDR3 DNA reads TGCGCCAGCAGCCAAGTGGGGACAGGGGGTATGAATGAGCAGTTCTTC.

The rearrangement joins TRBV6-1 to TRBJ2-2, with D hard to call. The CDR3 loop spans 14 amino acids. The V gene lost 3 bases and the J gene lost 5 bases, with 10 bases spanning the gap. The germline CDR1 and CDR2 sequences are MNHNS and SASEGT. The CDR3 region has the DNA TGTGCCAGCAGTGATCCCACTCGTACCGGGGAGCTGTTTTTT. This codes for CASSDPTRTGELFF.

The CDR3 protein is CASSQEALGQGEVQYF. In DNA form, the CDR3 reads TGCGCCAGCAGCCAAGAAGCTTTGGGACAGGGGGAAGTTCAGTACTTC. The chain joins TRBV4-3 to TRBJ2-4, with 11 nucleotides matching TRBD1. The V and J ends lost 0 bases and 11 bases, in that order; junction bases with no gene match: 9. The CDR3 runs to 16 residues. Germline CDR1 and CDR2: LGHNA and YSLEER.

The CDR3 coding sequence is TGCAGCGTTGTTCCGGTAGGCAAAAACATTCAGTACTTC. This translates into CSVVPVGKNIQYF. V gene TRBV29-1 combines with J gene TRBJ2-4; D call uncertain. V dropped 4 bases and J dropped 3 bases, with 10 bases sitting between them. CDR1 is SQVTM and CDR2 is ANQGSEA in the germline V gene. This CDR3 is built from 13 residues.